The 2 T cell receptor beta chains listed next were all sequenced from one sample in a study of blood T cell repertoires in COVID-19. TCRdb's copy holds only in-frame clones and misses some; the assay was immunoSEQ multiplex PCR. Seen here are 60,000 to 85,000 clones, approximately 84% observed once, and the top ten hold roughly 11%. The sequenced sample consisted of peripheral blood. Every receptor here comes from a man in his sixties with COVID-19, enrolled during active disease.

The genes are TRBV7-2 and TRBJ1-5; 8 bases are a match to TRBD1. Germline loops: CDR1 SGHTA, CDR2 FQGNSA. The J segment lost 5 bases and the V segment lost 5 bases, leaving 11 bases of the junction unmatched. The CDR3 is 16 residues long. The CDR3 here is CASSQGQGRSYQPQHF. CDR3 bases: TGTGCCAGCAGCCAAGGACAGGGAAGATCTTATCAGCCCCAGCATTTT.

The rearrangement joins TRBV25-1 to TRBJ2-1; D unclear. CDR3 size: 16 residues. Germline V gives CDR1 MGHDK, CDR2 SYGVNS. Deletions cut 2 bases from V and 4 bases from J, with 15 bases between. CDR3 in amino acids: CASSEGAVTTYNEQFF. The DNA for the CDR3 is TGTGCCAGCAGTGAAGGTGCGGTTACGACTTACAATGAGCAGTTCTTC.